Presented here are 21 T cell receptor beta chains from one specimen sequenced in a study of T cells in localized non-small cell lung cancer. TCRdb keeps only in-frame clones here, not all; method: immunoSEQ multiplex PCR. Of 70,000 to 95,000 clones listed, under 95% are singletons. Sample: PBMCs, taken before any cancer treatment. The origin of the receptors is a woman aged 35-70 years with stage II squamous cell lung carcinoma.

The rearrangement links TRBV7-9 to TRBJ2-2, with D unresolved. The CDR3 covers 17 residues. The germline gives CDR1 SEHNR, CDR2 FQNEAQ (reference sequence). V was cut by 3 bases and J by 4 bases, with 18 bases left in between. The CDR3 sequence is CASSLPGTPDGTGELFF. The DNA of the CDR3 is TGTGCCAGCAGCTTGCCCGGAACCCCCGATGGCACCGGGGAGCTGTTTTTT.

The V call is TRBV19, the J call TRBJ2-5; D is perhaps TRBD2 (7 bases). Looked up from germline, CDR1 is LNHDA and CDR2 is SQIVND (reference sequence). The CDR3 has 17 amino acids. Trimming stripped 4 bases from V and 2 bases from J, with 20 bases between. In DNA, the CDR3 is TGTGCCAGTAGTAAGGGGGGAGGGCCCGACAGACAAGAGACCCAGTACTTC. This translates into CASSKGGGPDRQETQYF.

The sample holds one count of this clone. This chain uses TRBV9 with TRBJ1-5; D is unresolved. This CDR3 contains 14 residues. Trimming removed 2 bases from V and 3 bases from J, with 9 bases in between. Germline CDR1 and CDR2: SGDLS and YYNGEE. CDR3 in amino acids: CASSVSGINQPQHF. Written as DNA, the CDR3 is TGTGCCAGCAGCGTTTCCGGGATCAATCAGCCCCAGCATTTT. The whole variable domain, remainder taken from reference TRBV9 and TRBJ1-5, is DSGVTQTPKHLITATGQRVTLRCSPRSGDLSVYWYQQSLDQGLQFLIQYYNGEERAKGNILERFSAQQFPDLHSELNLSSLELGDSALYFCASSVSGINQPQHFGDGTRLSIL.

This clone was observed a single time. The chain couples TRBV5-1 to TRBJ2-5; TRBD1 is a possible D gene (6 bases). Trimming stripped 0 bases from V and 6 bases from J, with 12 bases between. There are 14 residues in the CDR3. Germline assignment: CDR1 SGHRS and CDR2 YFSETQ. The CDR3 nucleotides are TGCGCCAGCAGCTTGGACAGGGACGGACAGACCCAGTACTTC. Its protein is CASSLDRDGQTQYF.

The chain is built from TRBV30 and TRBJ1-2; D uncertain. Germline V gene data show CDR1 as GTSNPN and CDR2 as SVGIG (reference sequence). This CDR3 is 11 amino acids long. V was cut by 7 bases and J by 5 bases, with 11 bases left in between. CDR3 amino acids: CAFPGRYGYTF. Here the CDR3 DNA reads TGTGCCTTTCCGGGTCGTTATGGCTACACCTTC.

The J gene is TRBJ2-7, the V gene TRBV6-5; D might be TRBD1 (6 bases). Germline CDR1 MNHEY, CDR2 SVGAGI. V dropped 6 bases and J dropped 1 base, with 13 bases sitting between them. This CDR3 comprises 14 residues. CDR3 in DNA: TGTGCCAGCAGACCTGGGGGCTCTTCCTACGAGCAGTACTTC. Its translation: CASRPGGSSYEQYF.

This chain links TRBV5-1 with TRBJ2-1; D is undetermined. Trimming shortened V by 4 bases and J by 8 bases, and 22 bases separated the two germline ends. The CDR3 is made up of 16 amino acids. Germline V gene data show CDR1 as SGHRS and CDR2 as YFSETQ. In nucleotides, the CDR3 is TGCGCCAGCAGCCCGTCTACCTTGGGCGGAGTGGATGAGCAGTTCTTC. Protein product: CASSPSTLGGVDEQFF.

This chain joins TRBV9 and TRBJ2-3; either TRBD1 or TRBD2 may fit D (5 bases each). V lost 2 bases, J lost 2 bases, and 12 bases lay in between. The CDR3 runs to 15 residues. Per the germline V gene, CDR1 is SGDLS and CDR2 is YYNGEE. The CDR3 nucleotides read TGTGCCAGCAGCGTGGGCCCGGGACCCACAGATACGCAGTATTTT. This encodes CASSVGPGPTDTQYF.

This chain joins TRBV29-1 and TRBJ2-7; D is uncertain. Trimming removed 1 base at V and 0 bases at J, with 4 bases between. Germline CDR1 reads SQVTM; CDR2 reads ANQGSEA. The CDR3 totals 12 residues. For the CDR3, the DNA is TGCAGCGTTGAAGCTAGCTCCTACGAGCAGTACTTC. Encoded protein: CSVEASSYEQYF.

The chain combines TRBV19 with TRBJ1-5; 8 bases match TRBD1. J was trimmed by 0 bases and V by 5 bases; bases with no gene match: 6. The germline CDR1 and CDR2 sequences are LNHDA and SQIVND (reference sequence). This CDR3 has 16 residues. The CDR3 sequence: CASSATGASSNQPQHF. CDR3 sequence (DNA): TGTGCCAGTAGTGCGACAGGGGCTTCTAGCAATCAGCCCCAGCATTTT. Full variable domain (remainder filled in from reference TRBV19 and TRBJ1-5): DGGITQSPKYLFRKEGQNVTLSCEQNLNHDAMYWYRQDPGQGLRLIYYSQIVNDFQKGDIAEGYSVSREKKESFPLTVTSAQKNPTAFYLCASSATGASSNQPQHFGDGTRLSIL.

The rearrangement links TRBV19 to TRBJ2-7; D may be TRBD2 (5 bases). Germline loops: CDR1 LNHDA, CDR2 SQIVND (reference sequence). V lost 4 bases and J 7 bases, leaving 8 bases between the germline ends. The CDR3 is made up of 11 amino acids. CDR3 sequence (DNA): TGTGCCAGTAGTACTCCGGGGGAGCAGTACTTC. Translating gives CASSTPGEQYF.

V usage is TRBV25-1 and J usage is TRBJ1-2; D may be TRBD1 (5 bases). V gave up 4 bases and J gave up 0 bases, with 9 bases separating them. This CDR3 comprises 14 residues. Germline lookup yields CDR1 MGHDK and CDR2 SYGVNS. CDR3 sequence: CASSGPGANYGYTF. As DNA, the CDR3 is TGTGCCAGCAGTGGTCCGGGGGCTAACTATGGCTACACCTTC.

The DNA of the CDR3 is TGTGCCAGCAGTCCCCCCGGGACCAAAATATACAATGAGCAGTTCTTC. Protein: CASSPPGTKIYNEQFF. The chain has TRBV6-6 and TRBJ2-1; TRBD1 or TRBD2 may be the D gene (5 bases each). Germline V gene sequence: CDR1 MNHNY, CDR2 SVGAGI (reference sequence). The CDR3 is 16 amino acids. Trimming removed 5 bases at V and 4 bases at J, with 18 bases between.

The genes are TRBV7-9 and TRBJ1-1; 9 nucleotides line up with TRBD1. Germline V CDR1 and CDR2: SEHNR, FQNEAQ (reference sequence). There are 14 residues in the CDR3. V gave up 5 bases and J gave up 5 bases; unmatched junction bases: 6. CDR3 in amino acids: CASSPQGAETEAFF. CDR3 nucleotides: TGTGCCAGCAGCCCACAGGGGGCTGAGACTGAAGCTTTCTTT.

The chain couples TRBV27 to TRBJ2-1, with TRBD2 matching 7 bases. CDR3 length: 12 amino acids. Germline loops: CDR1 MNHEY, CDR2 SMNVEV (reference sequence). With V trimmed by 8 bases and J by 8 bases, 6 bases remained unmatched. The CDR3 loop is CASWDYADEQFF. DNA for the CDR3: TGTGCCAGCTGGGACTACGCCGATGAGCAGTTCTTC.

This rearrangement joins TRBV6-5 to TRBJ1-1, with TRBD1 matching 7 bases. V lost 6 bases to trimming and J lost 5 bases; unmatched junction nucleotides: 9. The CDR3 loop spans 14 amino acids. Germline CDR1 MNHEY, CDR2 SVGAGI. The CDR3 spells CASRPPGGRTEAFF. The CDR3 coding sequence is TGTGCCAGCAGACCCCCAGGGGGGAGGACTGAAGCTTTCTTT.

This clone was found once. The CDR3: CASSLGQVPYEQYF. The CDR3 DNA sequence: TGTGCCAGCAGTTTGGGACAGGTACCCTACGAGCAGTACTTC. The rearrangement joins TRBV28 to TRBJ2-7, with TRBD1 matching over 8 bases. There are 14 residues in the CDR3. From germline, CDR1 is MDHEN and CDR2 SYDVKM. V shed 3 bases and J 2 bases; nucleotides not matched to a gene: 3. Based on the CDR3 plus reference TRBV28 and TRBJ2-7, the full variable domain is DVKVTQSSRYLVKRTGEKVFLECVQDMDHENMFWYRQDPGLGLRLIYFSYDVKMKEKGDIPEGYSVSREKKERFSLILESASTNQTSMYLCASSLGQVPYEQYFGPGTRLTVT.

On this clone itself: The sample has other DNA sequences that encode this CDR3 too. The chain joins TRBV6-5 to TRBJ2-7, with unresolved D. CDR3 length equals 16 residues. Germline V gives CDR1 MNHEY, CDR2 SVGAGI. V was trimmed by 6 bases and J by 2 bases, leaving 20 bases between them. DNA for the CDR3: TGTGCCAGCAGCTACCATCTGACGGGCTTACCCTACGAGCAGTACTTC. Translated, it gives CASSYHLTGLPYEQYF.

The genes are TRBV12-5 and TRBJ1-3; 9 nucleotides align to TRBD1. Germline CDR1 is LGHNT and CDR2 is FRNRAP. V trimming: 6 bases; J trimming: 2 bases; junction bases outside the gene matches: 17. This CDR3 region has 19 residues. In DNA, the CDR3 is TGTGCTAGTGGCGGACAGGGGAACTTTCATGGGGTGGCTGGAAACACCATATATTTT. It is translated as CASGGQGNFHGVAGNTIYF. Filled out from reference TRBV12-5 and TRBJ1-3, the complete variable domain reads DARVTQTPRHKVTEMGQEVTMRCQPILGHNTVFWYRQTMMQGLELLAYFRNRAPLDDSGMPKDRFSAEMPDATLATLKIQPSEPRDSAVYFCASGGQGNFHGVAGNTIYFGEGSWLTVV.

This chain joins TRBV19 and TRBJ1-5; 10 bases are shared with TRBD1. Germline CDR1 and CDR2: LNHDA and SQIVND (reference sequence). The CDR3 contains 17 residues. Trimming at V came to 4 bases and at J to 7 bases, leaving 13 bases not matched to a gene. CDR3 bases: TGTGCCAGTAGTACGCACCGGGACAGGGGATCGAGGCAGCCCCAGCATTTT. It specifies CASSTHRDRGSRQPQHF. Full variable domain (missing parts from reference TRBV19 and TRBJ1-5): DGGITQSPKYLFRKEGQNVTLSCEQNLNHDAMYWYRQDPGQGLRLIYYSQIVNDFQKGDIAEGYSVSREKKESFPLTVTSAQKNPTAFYLCASSTHRDRGSRQPQHFGDGTRLSIL.

This rearrangement joins TRBV6-1 to TRBJ1-1; no firm D call. The germline V and J ends were trimmed by 6 bases and 1 base, with 9 bases remaining between them. CDR1 and CDR2 (germline): MNHNS, SASEGT. The CDR3 spans 13 residues. The CDR3 spells CASREGPNTEAFF. CDR3 in DNA: TGTGCCAGCAGGGAGGGCCCGAACACTGAAGCTTTCTTT.